These T cell receptor beta chains were read from a single sample in a study of blood T cell repertoires in COVID-19. TCRdb's copy holds only in-frame clones and misses some; the assay was immunoSEQ multiplex PCR. The data contain about 36,000 clones, around three quarters of them singletons. Sequencing was done on a sample of peripheral blood. Source of these receptors: a man aged 55 to 69 with active COVID-19. Both conserved end residues are part of each CDR3. A D gene is named only where the DNA matches it firmly. Clone size is stated in some rows and not others, as once, few, many or a class when expanded.

>NA|TRBJ2-5|TRBV6-5|NA
TGTGCCAGCAGTTCCACTTGGAGGGGAGAGACCCAGTACTTC
CASSSTWRGETQYF
>NA|TRBJ2-7|TRBV4-1|TRBD2
TGCGCCAGCAGCCAACCAACTAGCGGCTCCTACGAGCAGTACTTC
CASSQPTSGSYEQYF
>NA|TRBJ1-4|TRBV5-1|TRBD1
TGCGCCAGCAGCTTGGCGCAGGGGGCGAATGAAAAACTGTTTTTT
CASSLAQGANEKLFF
>NA|TRBJ1-1|TRBV27|NA
TGTGCCAGCAGTTTAAGCGCTTCGGGCACTGAAGCTTTCTTT
CASSLSASGTEAFF
>NA|TRBJ2-2|TRBV7-3|NA
TGTGCCAGCAGCTTTACATCCAATTCGAACACCGGGGAGCTGTTTTTT
CASSFTSNSNTGELFF
>NA|TRBJ1-4|TRBV5-6|NA
TGTGCCAGCAGCTTGGACCAGGGTGGCGAAAAACTGTTTTTT
CASSLDQGGEKLFF
>few|TRBJ2-1|TRBV4-3|TRBD2
TGCGCCAGCAGCCTACGGGGGGGATCCTACAATGAGCAGTTCTTC
CASSLRGGSYNEQFF
>once|TRBJ2-2|TRBV6-2/TRBV6-3|TRBD2
TGTGCCAGCAGTCCCACGACTAGCGGGGCCGGGGAGCTGTTTTTT
CASSPTTSGAGELFF
>NA|TRBJ2-5|TRBV5-4|TRBD2
TGTGCCAGCAGCTCGGGAACGGGGGGGTATGAGACCCAGTACTTC
CASSSGTGGYETQYF
>NA|TRBJ1-1|TRBV19|NA
TGTGCCAGTAGAATGGACACGGGGGTGAACACTGAAGCTTTCTTT
CASRMDTGVNTEAFF
>NA|TRBJ2-1|TRBV5-1|NA
TGCGCCAGCAGCTTCGGAGCCCCGAATGAGCAGTTCTTC
CASSFGAPNEQFF
>once|TRBJ2-7|TRBV6-5|TRBD2
TGTGCCAGCACCCTCGGGGGACTAGCATTCTTC
CASTLGGLAFF
>NA|TRBJ2-1|TRBV4-3|TRBD1
TGCGCCAGCAGCCTATTCTTGCGGACAGGGGAATACAATGAGCAGTTCTTC
CASSLFLRTGEYNEQFF
>NA|TRBJ1-4|TRBV7-8|NA
TGTGCCAGCAGCGACATGGGCCTAGCAGGTGAAAAACTGTTTTTT
CASSDMGLAGEKLFF
>once|TRBJ1-2|TRBV19|NA
TGTGCCAGTAGCCCATTGAACTATGGCTACACCTTC
CASSPLNYGYTF
>once|TRBJ1-2|TRBV19|NA
TGTGCCAGTAGTATAGGACGGGGCTATGGCTACACCTTC
CASSIGRGYGYTF
>NA|TRBJ1-3|TRBV10-3|TRBD1
TGTGCCATCAGTGAACAGGGGATCTCTGGAAACACCATATATTTT
CAISEQGISGNTIYF
>few|TRBJ1-5|TRBV5-6|NA
TGTGCCAGCAGCTTGCGGCGAACCGGGGAGGCAGGACCCCAGCATTTT
CASSLRRTGEAGPQHF
>NA|TRBJ2-7|TRBV10-1|TRBD2
TGCGCCAGCAGCGCGGGCGGGGGGATCAGCGAGCAGTACTTC
CASSAGGGISEQYF
>NA|TRBJ1-4|TRBV4-3|NA
TGCGCCAGCAGCCAAAACCCCACCTCGGTTGAAAAACTGTTTTTT
CASSQNPTSVEKLFF
>few|TRBJ1-5|TRBV6-5|TRBD1
TGTGCCAGCAGTCGACAGGGACGCTCCAATCAGCCCCAGCATTTT
CASSRQGRSNQPQHF
>NA|TRBJ1-2|TRBV29-1|TRBD1
TGCAGCGTAGGACAGGGTGGCTATGGCTACACCTTC
CSVGQGGYGYTF
>NA|TRBJ1-4|TRBV30|NA
TGTGCCTGGAGTGGAGGCGGAAAACTGTTTTTT
CAWSGGGKLFF
>few|TRBJ2-3|TRBV5-5|NA
TGTGCCAGCAGTCCAACTCACAGGGCCTTCACAGATACGCAGTATTTT
CASSPTHRAFTDTQYF
>NA|TRBJ2-2|TRBV5-1|TRBD1
TGCGCCAGCAGCTTAGAGACAGGGACCACCGGGGAGCTGTTTTTT
CASSLETGTTGELFF
>NA|TRBJ1-3|TRBV19|NA
TGTGCCAGTAGTTCCCTCCAGGGAATCGGCGGAAACACCATATATTTT
CASSSLQGIGGNTIYF
>NA|TRBJ2-3|TRBV10-2|TRBD1
TGCGCCAGCACCAGGACAGGGGTTCCCACAGATACGCAGTATTTT
CASTRTGVPTDTQYF
>once|TRBJ2-7|TRBV11-2|TRBD2
TGTGCCAGCAGCTTAGTTGCGGGGGGATCCTACGAGCAGTACTTC
CASSLVAGGSYEQYF
>NA|TRBJ2-7|TRBV30|NA
TGTGCCTGGAGTGTGGGTCAGGGATTCTACGAGCAGTACTTC
CAWSVGQGFYEQYF
>NA|TRBJ2-7|TRBV4-3|NA
TGCGCCAGCAGCCAAGATACCGGGAAGGGTTACGAGCAGTACTTC
CASSQDTGKGYEQYF
>NA|TRBJ2-3|TRBV18|TRBD2
TGTGCCAGCTCACCGAGCGGGGGGAGCACAGATACGCAGTATTTT
CASSPSGGSTDTQYF
>NA|TRBJ2-1|TRBV12-3/TRBV12-4|NA
TGTGCCAGCAGTTTACAGGGCCCGGGGCAGTTCTTC
CASSLQGPGQFF
>once|TRBJ1-6|TRBV14|NA
TGTGCCAGCAGCCAAGTACTCCTATCCCGCTATAATTCACCCCTCCACTTT
CASSQVLLSRYNSPLHF
>few|TRBJ1-1|TRBV30|NA
TGTGCCTGGGCACAGGGTTTGAGCACTGAAGCTTTCTTT
CAWAQGLSTEAFF
>NA|TRBJ2-3|TRBV5-1|NA
TGCGCCAGCAGCTTGGAAGCATTCCTGTCCACAGATACGCAGTATTTT
CASSLEAFLSTDTQYF
>NA|TRBJ1-1|TRBV9|NA
TGTGCCAGCAGCCCATCGACAGGACGGGCCATGAACACTGAAGCTTTCTTT
CASSPSTGRAMNTEAFF
>NA|TRBJ1-1|TRBV11-3|TRBD1
TGTGCCAGCAGCTCCAAAGGGACAGGGGTAGCTTTCTTT
CASSSKGTGVAFF
>NA|TRBJ2-7|TRBV12-3/TRBV12-4|NA
TGTGCCAGCAGTTTATTTACCTACGAGCAGTACTTC
CASSLFTYEQYF
>NA|TRBJ2-3|TRBV6-2/TRBV6-3|TRBD1
TGTGCCAGCAGTACAGGGGGCGAAGCAGATACGCAGTATTTT
CASSTGGEADTQYF
>NA|TRBJ1-2|TRBV4-3|TRBD1
TGCGCCAGCAGCCAAGATTTACGGGGGACAGACAATACCTTC
CASSQDLRGTDNTF
>NA|TRBJ1-1|TRBV5-6|TRBD1
TGTGCCAGCAGCTCGATACAGGGGGCGCACACTGAAGCTTTCTTT
CASSSIQGAHTEAFF
>NA|TRBJ1-2|TRBV6-5|TRBD1
TGTGCCAGCAGTCGGACAGGGATTGGCTATGGCTACACCTTC
CASSRTGIGYGYTF
>once|TRBJ2-2|TRBV4-3|NA
TGCGCCAGCAGCCAAGCTAAGGGGCGCGTCGCCGGGGAGCTGTTTTTT
CASSQAKGRVAGELFF
>NA|TRBJ1-1|TRBV19|NA
TGTGCCAGCCAGGACAGATCCTTTAACACTGAAGCTTTCTTT
CASQDRSFNTEAFF
>NA|TRBJ1-5|TRBV6-2/TRBV6-3|TRBD1
TGTGCCAGCAGTCAGGGGGGTAGCAATCAGCCCCAGCATTTT
CASSQGGSNQPQHF
>NA|TRBJ1-1|TRBV11-2|NA
TGTGCCAGCAGCCAGGGTACCGGAGCTTTCTTT
CASSQGTGAFF
>NA|TRBJ1-6|TRBV27|TRBD1
TGTGCCAGCGGGGAGGACAGGGGAGTAGGATCACCCCTCCACTTT
CASGEDRGVGSPLHF
>NA|TRBJ1-6|TRBV7-3|NA
TGTGCCAGCAGCTCCGGGAGGGGGAATTCACCCCTCCACTTT
CASSSGRGNSPLHF